A selection of T cell receptor beta chains follows, all from one sample in a study of regulatory T cells in long-lasting Graves disease. TCRdb called the multiplex PCR reads again in MiXCR, with one record for every CDR3 protein. This sample carries around 250,000 distinct CDR3 sequences, under 20% of them seen once, and the ten largest clones take 14%. Separately, the same data were catalogued under a study of T cells in Graves' hyperthyroidism and ophthalmopathy.

This sample comprised peripheral blood mononuclear cells (PBMCs), obtained at new diagnosis, from a patient treated with antithyroid drugs. These TCRs come from a woman aged 25 to 39 with Graves disease. CDR3s include the opening cysteine and the closing phenylalanine or tryptophan. D genes are given only for firm matches. Clone size appears in some rows only: once, few, many, or a class for an expanded clone.

v_gene	j_gene	abundance	d_gene	CDR3aa	CDR3nt
TRBV2	TRBJ1-5	many	TRBD1	CASTGQARLGNQPQHF	TGTGCCAGCACGGGACAGGCAAGACTCGGCAATCAGCCCCAGCATTTT
TRBV5-6	TRBJ1-5	many	-	CASSLQGEPYQPQHF	TGTGCCAGCAGCTTGCAAGGGGAGCCCTATCAGCCCCAGCATTTT
TRBV11-2	TRBJ1-6	many	-	CASSLLSSYNSPLHF	TGTGCCAGCAGCTTACTCAGCTCCTATAATTCACCCCTCCACTTT
TRBV27	TRBJ2-1	-	TRBD1	CASSGFRDSSYNEQFF	TGTGCCAGCAGTGGCTTCCGGGACAGCTCCTACAATGAGCAGTTCTTC
TRBV12-3/TRBV12-4	TRBJ1-2	many	TRBD1	CASSLEGFRGQPNYGYTF	TGTGCCAGCAGTTTAGAGGGATTTAGGGGACAGCCAAACTATGGCTACACCTTC
TRBV6-5	TRBJ1-5	many	-	CASSYIHFNQPQHF	TGTGCCAGCAGTTACATCCATTTCAATCAGCCCCAGCATTTT
TRBV3-1	TRBJ1-2	many	TRBD1	CASSQEGTGYGYTF	TGTGCCAGCAGCCAAGAGGGGACAGGGTATGGCTACACCTTC
TRBV5-8	TRBJ1-3	few	TRBD1	CASSSRNQGAGNTIYF	TGTGCCAGCAGCTCGAGGAATCAGGGGGCAGGAAACACCATATATTTT
TRBV7-9	TRBJ2-2	many	-	CASTWGTGELFF	TGTGCCAGCACCTGGGGCACCGGGGAGCTGTTTTTT
TRBV19	TRBJ2-1	-	TRBD1	CASSIEQGANEQFF	TGTGCCAGTAGTATCGAACAGGGGGCAAATGAGCAGTTCTTC
TRBV12-5	TRBJ1-5	many	-	CASVLLRGPYSNQPQHF	TGTGCTAGTGTCCTCCTCAGGGGTCCCTATAGCAATCAGCCCCAGCATTTT
TRBV6-2/TRBV6-3	TRBJ1-6	many	TRBD1	CASSYSPQGADGSPLHF	TGTGCCAGCAGTTACTCTCCTCAGGGGGCGGATGGTTCACCCCTCCACTTT
TRBV15	TRBJ2-7	few	TRBD2	CATSREKTLAGKTEQYF	TGTGCCACCAGCAGGGAGAAAACGCTAGCGGGGAAGACCGAGCAGTACTTC
TRBV7-2	TRBJ2-4	-	TRBD2	CASSLIAGGRNAKNIQYF	TGTGCCAGCAGCCTTATAGCGGGGGGGCGTAACGCCAAAAACATTCAGTACTTC
TRBV5-5	TRBJ1-5	-	-	CASSPTGGVQPQHF	TGTGCCAGCAGCCCCACGGGGGGGGTCCAGCCCCAGCATTTT
TRBV28	TRBJ2-1	many	TRBD1	CASRQRDRAYNEQFF	TGTGCCAGCAGACAGCGGGACAGGGCTTACAATGAGCAGTTCTTC